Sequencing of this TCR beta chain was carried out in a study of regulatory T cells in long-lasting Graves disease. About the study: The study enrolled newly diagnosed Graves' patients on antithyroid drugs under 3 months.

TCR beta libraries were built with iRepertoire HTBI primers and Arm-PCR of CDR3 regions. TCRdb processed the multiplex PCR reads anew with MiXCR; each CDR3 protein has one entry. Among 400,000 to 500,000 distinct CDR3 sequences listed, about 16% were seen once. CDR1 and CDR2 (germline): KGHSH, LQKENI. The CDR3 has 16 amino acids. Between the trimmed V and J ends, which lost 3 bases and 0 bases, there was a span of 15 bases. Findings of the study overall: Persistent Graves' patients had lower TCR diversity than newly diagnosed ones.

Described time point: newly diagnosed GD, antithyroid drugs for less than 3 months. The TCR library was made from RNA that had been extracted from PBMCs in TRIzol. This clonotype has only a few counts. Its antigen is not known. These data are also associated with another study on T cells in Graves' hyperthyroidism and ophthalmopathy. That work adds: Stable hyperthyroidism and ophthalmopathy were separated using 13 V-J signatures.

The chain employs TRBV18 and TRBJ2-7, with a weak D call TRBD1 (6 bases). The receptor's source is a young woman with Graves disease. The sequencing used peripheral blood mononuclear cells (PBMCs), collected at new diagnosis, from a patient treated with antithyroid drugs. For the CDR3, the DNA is TGTGCCAGCTCACCGCTACAGGGTAGGATCTCCTACGAGCAGTACTTC. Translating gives CASSPLQGRISYEQYF. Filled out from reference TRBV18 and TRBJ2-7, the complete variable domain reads NAGVMQNPRHLVRRRGQEARLRCSPMKGHSHVYWYRQLPEEGLKFMVYLQKENIIDESGMPKERFSAEFPKEGPSILRIQQVVRGDSAAYFCASSPLQGRISYEQYFGPGTRLTVT.